Following are 31 T cell receptor beta chains from one sample sequenced in a study of T cells in Graves' hyperthyroidism and ophthalmopathy. Authors of the study amplified TCR beta CDR3 regions from RNA transcripts. An initial round of RT-PCR targeting the TCR CDR3 relied on the HTBI primer set. TCRdb re-analysed the multiplex PCR reads in MiXCR, keeping a single row per CDR3 protein. The sample shows under 600,000 distinct CDR3 sequences, about a sixth of them seen only once. Sequenced sample: blood. These receptors originate from a woman in her thirties or forties with Graves' ophthalmopathy.

The chain is built from TRBV14 and TRBJ2-7; D gene ambiguous. The ends were cut back, 4 bases at V and 7 bases at J, with 8 bases in the middle. This CDR3 spans 11 amino acids. Germline V gene data show CDR1 as SGHDN and CDR2 as FVKESK. CDR3 amino acids: CASSLWEEQYF. CDR3 bases: TGTGCCAGCAGCCTCTGGGAAGAGCAGTACTTC.

This clonotype occurred many times. The CDR3, as DNA: TGTGCCAGCAGCTTAAACCCGTGGGGGAGGCCCTCCTACAATGAGCAGTTCTTC. It specifies CASSLNPWGRPSYNEQFF. This sequence joins TRBV11-2 and TRBJ2-1, with D tentatively TRBD2 (6 bases). Germline V gene sequence: CDR1 SGHAT, CDR2 FQNNGV. Trimming cost V 2 bases and J 0 bases, with 17 bases left between them. This CDR3 region has 18 residues.

In this sample, this clonotype turned up many times. The CDR3 reads CASSQNGNYGYTF. DNA of the CDR3: TGTGCCAGCAGTCAAAACGGTAACTATGGCTACACCTTC. This chain uses TRBV28 with TRBJ1-2; D unresolved. The CDR3 is 13 amino acids. Trimming cost V 5 bases and J 1 base, with 8 bases left between them. Germline CDR1 MDHEN, CDR2 SYDVKM.

This clonotype came up a few times. The chain joins TRBV19 to TRBJ2-5, with D perhaps TRBD2 (6 bases). V lost 3 bases and J lost 1, with 9 bases in between. This CDR3 comprises 14 residues. Germline lookup yields CDR1 LNHDA and CDR2 SQIVND (reference sequence). DNA for the CDR3: TGTGCCAGTAGTATTGGTAGCGGCCAAGAGACCCAGTACTTC. Encoded protein: CASSIGSGQETQYF.

This clonotype has at least ten counts. This rearrangement joins TRBV7-2 to TRBJ2-1; unclear D gene. CDR1 SGHTA and CDR2 FQGNSA come from the germline V gene. CDR3 length: 13 amino acids. The V gene lost 5 bases and the J gene lost 10 bases, with 15 bases spanning the gap. The CDR3: CASSQNRVQEQFF. The CDR3 nucleotides read TGTGCCAGCAGCCAGAATAGAGTGCAGGAGCAGTTCTTC. The full variable domain, its missing parts supplied by reference TRBV7-2 and TRBJ2-1, is GAGVSQSPSNKVTEKGKDVELRCDPISGHTALYWYRQSLGQGLEFLIYFQGNSAPDKSGLPSDRFSAERTGGSVSTLTIQRTQQEDSAVYLCASSQNRVQEQFFGPGTRLTVL.

This clonotype was seen a single time. The chain joins TRBV7-9 to TRBJ2-1, with D possibly being TRBD1 (6 bases). Germline assignment: CDR1 SEHNR and CDR2 FQNEAQ (reference sequence). The CDR3 is 16 residues long. Trimming cost V 3 bases and J 4 bases, with 16 bases left between them. The CDR3 spells CASSFLIRGSYNEQFF. In nucleotides, the CDR3 is TGTGCCAGCAGCTTCCTAATCAGGGGTTCTTACAATGAGCAGTTCTTC.

There are a few counts of this clonotype. The chain carries TRBV18 and TRBJ2-2, with D possibly matching TRBD1 (6 bases). This CDR3 spans 15 amino acids. Trimming removed 3 bases at V and 4 bases at J, with 12 bases between. The germline V gene has CDR1 KGHSH and CDR2 LQKENI. The DNA of the CDR3 is TGTGCCAGCTCACCGACAGGTCCGTTCACCGGGGAGCTGTTTTTT. The encoded protein is CASSPTGPFTGELFF.

V and J are TRBV12-3 or TRBV12-4 and TRBJ1-2; D not certain. The CDR3 sequence is 12 residues long. The V end was cut by 3 bases, the J end by 5 bases, with 7 bases between. CDR3 loop: CASSFDLYGYTF. In DNA, the CDR3 is TGTGCCAGCAGTTTCGACTTGTATGGCTACACCTTC.

Many counts were recorded for this clonotype. The rearrangement uses TRBV7-2 and TRBJ2-3, with a possible D match to TRBD2 (6 bases). The ends were cut back, 6 bases at V and 6 bases at J, with 16 bases in the middle. The CDR3 is 14 residues long. Germline V CDR1 and CDR2: SGHTA, FQGNSA. The CDR3 region is CASRPPGVGDTQYF. The CDR3 DNA is TGTGCCAGCAGGCCTCCGGGGGTTGGGGATACGCAGTATTTT.

This clonotype has ten or more counts. The gene calls are TRBV14 and TRBJ1-2; TRBD1 matches at 9 bases. After removal of 4 bases from V and 8 bases from J, the junction contained 8 bases not matched to a gene. The CDR3 loop spans 14 amino acids. CDR1 SGHDN and CDR2 FVKESK come from the germline V gene. The CDR3 spells CASSRYVTGGGYTF. CDR3 nucleotides: TGTGCCAGCAGCCGCTACGTGACAGGGGGAGGCTACACCTTC.

The rearrangement uses TRBV11-1 and TRBJ2-7; D is uncertain. Germline CDR1 SGHAT, CDR2 FQDESV (reference sequence). Trimming removed 4 bases from V and 0 bases from J, with 10 bases in between. CDR3 length: 14 amino acids. The DNA for the CDR3 is TGTGCCAGCAGCTACGACATAAGCTCCTACGAGCAGTACTTC. Amino acid sequence: CASSYDISSYEQYF.

The V gene is TRBV18, the J gene TRBJ2-2; TRBD2 agrees at 8 bases. V shed 4 bases and J 0 bases; nucleotides not matched to a gene: 10. The CDR3 consists of 18 residues. Germline V gene data show CDR1 as KGHSH and CDR2 as LQKENI. The CDR3 DNA reads TGTGCCAGCTCACGACTAGCGTTCCCAGTCGCGAACACCGGGGAGCTGTTTTTT. It yields the protein CASSRLAFPVANTGELFF. Full variable domain (outside the CDR3, taken from reference TRBV18 and TRBJ2-2): NAGVMQNPRHLVRRRGQEARLRCSPMKGHSHVYWYRQLPEEGLKFMVYLQKENIIDESGMPKERFSAEFPKEGPSILRIQQVVRGDSAAYFCASSRLAFPVANTGELFFGEGSRLTVL.

This clonotype appeared many times. The rearrangement links TRBV2 to TRBJ1-5, with D possibly TRBD1 on 6 matching bases. The CDR3 is 14 amino acids. The ends were cut back, 5 bases at V and 2 bases at J, with 10 bases in the middle. Germline CDR1 SNHLY, CDR2 FYNNEI. The CDR3 coding sequence is TGTGCCAGCAGTCTTAACAGGGGCAATCAGCCCCAGCATTTT. It specifies CASSLNRGNQPQHF.

The chain employs TRBV7-2 and TRBJ2-5; weak D call: TRBD2 (5 bases). V lost 5 bases, J lost 0 bases, and 13 bases lay in between. Germline values: CDR1 SGHTA, CDR2 FQGNSA. This CDR3 spans 15 amino acids. The CDR3 region has the DNA TGTGCCAGCAGCCCCGTAGGACTGTACCAAGAGACCCAGTACTTC. Protein: CASSPVGLYQETQYF.

This sequence joins TRBV30 and TRBJ1-4; perhaps TRBD1 as D (6 bases). CDR1 and CDR2 from the germline V gene are GTSNPN and SVGIG (reference sequence). This CDR3 contains 11 residues. Trimming took 0 bases from V and 14 from J, leaving 10 bases between them. In DNA, the CDR3 is TGTGCCTGGAGTGTTGGACAGATCCTGTTTTTT. Translation: CAWSVGQILFF.

This clonotype was observed at least ten times. The chain is built from TRBV10-3 and TRBJ2-2; 8 bases agree with TRBD1. With V trimmed by 10 bases and J by 3 bases, 10 bases remained unmatched. The CDR3 loop spans 15 amino acids. CDR1 ENHRY and CDR2 SYGVKD come from the germline V gene. As DNA, the CDR3 is TGTGCCACCTCCGGACAGGGTCGGGACACCGGGGAGCTGTTTTTT. It yields the protein CATSGQGRDTGELFF.

This clonotype was detected only a few times. This chain joins TRBV14 and TRBJ2-5, with TRBD2 identical over 10 bases. Germline-derived CDR1 and CDR2 are SGHDN and FVKESK. The CDR3 has 16 residues. V shed 1 base, J shed 4 bases, and the junction held 6 bases outside the gene matches. This CDR3 reads CASSQGWASGGETQYF. The CDR3 nucleotides are TGTGCCAGCAGCCAAGGTTGGGCTAGCGGGGGAGAGACCCAGTACTTC.

This clonotype was counted a few times. The chain couples TRBV13 to TRBJ1-2; 9 bases are a match to TRBD1. Germline V gene sequence: CDR1 PRHDT, CDR2 FYEKMQ (reference sequence). Trimming took 4 bases from V and 0 from J; bases not matched to a gene: 3. The CDR3 is 15 residues long. The chain's CDR3 is CASSWTGAPNYGYTF. The DNA for the CDR3 is TGTGCCAGCAGCTGGACAGGGGCTCCTAACTATGGCTACACCTTC.

There are a few counts of this clonotype. This sequence joins TRBV19 and TRBJ2-5, with 10 bases that match TRBD2. Germline V gene data show CDR1 as LNHDA and CDR2 as SQIVND (reference sequence). The V and J ends lost 8 bases and 5 bases, in that order; junction bases with no gene match: 11. The CDR3 spans 15 residues. As DNA, the CDR3 is TGTGCCAGTCAGGCAACTAGCGGGATCCTGGAGACCCAGTACTTC. Its translation is CASQATSGILETQYF.

The DNA of the CDR3 is TGTGCCAGCAGTTTATTTTCCCCGAGTCTAGCGGGAGACAATGAGCAGTTCTTC. Its translation: CASSLFSPSLAGDNEQFF. The chain employs TRBV27 and TRBJ2-1; TRBD2 matches 10 bases. The CDR3 is made up of 18 amino acids. Trimming took 1 base from V and 5 from J; bases not matched to a gene: 11. CDR1 and CDR2 (germline): MNHEY, SMNVEV (reference sequence).

This clonotype was recorded many times. V usage is TRBV7-6 and J usage is TRBJ1-1; TRBD1 agrees at 9 bases. Germline loops: CDR1 SGHVS, CDR2 FNYEAQ. J was trimmed by 1 base and V by 4 bases; bases with no gene match: 7. This CDR3 is 16 amino acids long. CDR3 amino acids: CASSSTGGPGNTEAFF. The CDR3 coding sequence is TGTGCCAGCAGCTCAACAGGGGGCCCGGGGAACACTGAAGCTTTCTTT.

The chain's CDR3 is CASSPWGAGGYNEQFF. CDR3 sequence (DNA): TGCGCCAGCAGCCCCTGGGGGGCGGGAGGGTACAATGAGCAGTTCTTC. V is TRBV5-1 and J is TRBJ2-1, with 9 bases matching TRBD2. Germline-derived CDR1 and CDR2 are SGHRS and YFSETQ. Trimming cost V 4 bases and J 4 bases; bases outside gene matches: 9. The CDR3 length is 16 residues.

This clonotype occurred many times. V and J are TRBV18 and TRBJ1-4; no clear D. The CDR3 totals 15 residues. Germline V gene sequence: CDR1 KGHSH, CDR2 LQKENI. Trimming took 1 base from V and 8 from J, leaving 14 bases between them. CDR3 sequence (DNA): TGTGCCAGCTCACCACAATCCGTCTTTGGAGAAAAACTGTTTTTT. It is translated as CASSPQSVFGEKLFF.

This clonotype was seen a handful of times. The chain joins TRBV20-1 to TRBJ1-4; no firm D call. The CDR3 contains 13 residues. V was pared by 1 base and J by 7 bases, with 10 bases between. CDR1 is DFQATT, CDR2 SNEGSKA, per germline (reference sequence). The CDR3, as DNA: TGCAGTGCTAGAGGAGGGAATGCTGAAAAACTGTTTTTT. As protein: CSARGGNAEKLFF.

This clonotype appeared a single time. J is TRBJ2-7 and V is TRBV20-1; D may be TRBD2 (6 bases). Trimming removed 5 bases from V and 2 bases from J, with 13 bases in between. Germline lookup yields CDR1 DFQATT and CDR2 SNEGSKA (reference sequence). This CDR3 spans 13 amino acids. CDR3 protein: CSARLADPYEQYF. CDR3 nucleotides: TGCAGTGCTCGTTTAGCGGATCCCTACGAGCAGTACTTC.

Many counts were recorded for this clonotype. The V and J genes are TRBV5-1 and TRBJ1-5; a weak D match, TRBD1 (5 bases). Germline CDR1 and CDR2: SGHRS and YFSETQ. The V end was cut by 4 bases, the J end by 5 bases, with 10 bases between. The CDR3 length is 13 residues. The CDR3 spells CASSAGDDQPQHF. CDR3 bases: TGCGCCAGCAGCGCCGGGGACGATCAGCCCCAGCATTTT.

For this clonotype: A single base separates this from a much larger clone, so it may be a read error. CDR3 protein: CASSLNSGTGGSGYTF. DNA of the CDR3: TGTGCCAGCAGTTTAAATTCCGGGACAGGGGGCAGTGGCTACACCTTC. The J gene is TRBJ1-2, the V gene TRBV28; 12 bases match TRBD1. With V trimmed by 2 bases and J by 7 bases, 8 bases remained unmatched. Per germline, CDR1 MDHEN and CDR2 SYDVKM. The CDR3 contains 16 residues.

The V call is TRBV5-1, the J call TRBJ2-5; tentative D call: TRBD1 (5 bases). This CDR3 region has 14 residues. CDR1 is SGHRS, CDR2 YFSETQ, per germline. The V end was cut by 2 bases, the J end by 4 bases, with 12 bases between. CDR3 residues: CASSFSGRVETQYF. In DNA, the CDR3 is TGCGCCAGCAGCTTCTCCGGCAGGGTAGAGACCCAGTACTTC.

There are a few counts of this clonotype. The chain links TRBV7-2 to TRBJ2-7, with D unresolved. Germline V gene lookup returns CDR1 SGHTA and CDR2 FQGNSA. The V and J ends lost 2 bases and 0 bases respectively, with 5 bases between them. CDR3 length equals 13 residues. The chain's CDR3 is CASSLHSSYEQYF. In DNA, the CDR3 is TGTGCCAGCAGCTTACACAGCTCCTACGAGCAGTACTTC. The full variable domain, its missing parts supplied by reference TRBV7-2 and TRBJ2-7, is GAGVSQSPSNKVTEKGKDVELRCDPISGHTALYWYRQSLGQGLEFLIYFQGNSAPDKSGLPSDRFSAERTGGSVSTLTIQRTQQEDSAVYLCASSLHSSYEQYFGPGTRLTVT.

This clonotype came up many times. The chain joins TRBV11-2 to TRBJ1-1; weak D call: TRBD1 (6 bases). The CDR3 sequence is 16 residues long. V lost 5 bases, J lost 7 bases, and 23 bases lay in between. Germline V CDR1 and CDR2: SGHAT, FQNNGV. The DNA for the CDR3 is TGTGCCAGCAGCCGAGCGACAGGCAACTTCTCTGATGAAGCTTTCTTT. Translation: CASSRATGNFSDEAFF.

Only a few counts were recorded for this clonotype. The V and J genes are TRBV13 and TRBJ2-3; weak D call: TRBD2 (6 bases). There are 15 residues in the CDR3. The germline CDR1 and CDR2 sequences are PRHDT and FYEKMQ (reference sequence). V was shortened by 3 bases and J by 1 base, with 11 bases between the two germline ends. The CDR3, as DNA: TGTGCCAGCAGCTTCTATCAGCGGGGCACAGATACGCAGTATTTT. Residues: CASSFYQRGTDTQYF.